The sequence of this TCR beta chain was determined in a study of T cell changes during pregnancy in multiple sclerosis. Method: immunoSEQ multiplex PCR; TCRdb's copy keeps in-frame clones and lacks some. The table has about 67,000 clones, 90% seen once. The CDR3 consists of 13 residues. Germline trimming cut 3 bases from V and 7 bases from J; bases unmatched to any gene: 2. The germline gives CDR1 SGDLS, CDR2 YYNGEE. This chain links TRBV9 with TRBJ1-4; 8 nucleotides agree with TRBD1. The source material was peripheral blood, sampled in the third trimester of pregnancy. The sequence came from a female donor with multiple sclerosis, enrolled in a pregnancy study. The CDR3 sequence: CASSAGTGEKLFF. The CDR3 DNA reads as TGTGCCAGCAGCGCCGGGACAGGTGAAAAACTGTTTTTT.